These T cell receptor beta chains were read from a single sample in a study of T cell responses to AZD1222 COVID-19 vaccine. Data came from immunoSEQ multiplex PCR; TCRdb stores just in-frame clones and leaves some out. The table has 65,000 to 100,000 clones, roughly 90% seen once. Sample: peripheral blood, taken 28 days after the second AZD1222 dose. The receptor set was obtained from an adult who received the AZD1222 COVID-19 vaccine. The CDR3 runs from the conserved cysteine through the conserved F or W. D genes are given only for firm matches. Only some rows state a clone size, as once, few, many or a class for expanded clones.

d_gene: TRBD1; j_gene: TRBJ2-5; abundance: .; v_gene: TRBV2; CDR3nt: TGTGCCAGCAGCCCTCTCCGACAGGGGGTAGGGGAGACCCAGTACTTC; CDR3aa: CASSPLRQGVGETQYF
d_gene: TRBD1; j_gene: TRBJ2-7; abundance: .; v_gene: TRBV6-5; CDR3nt: TGTGCCAGCAGTTGGGACAGGGACACCTACGAGCAGTACTTC; CDR3aa: CASSWDRDTYEQYF
d_gene: .; j_gene: TRBJ1-2; abundance: .; v_gene: TRBV2; CDR3nt: TGTGCCAGCAGTGAAATCCGGGAGCCGACGTGGGGCTACACCTTC; CDR3aa: CASSEIREPTWGYTF
d_gene: .; j_gene: TRBJ1-5; abundance: .; v_gene: TRBV6-1; CDR3nt: TGTGCCAGCAGTGACCCTCCGTCCCGGCCCCAGCATTTT; CDR3aa: CASSDPPSRPQHF
d_gene: .; j_gene: TRBJ1-1; abundance: .; v_gene: TRBV12-3/TRBV12-4; CDR3nt: TGTGCCAGCAGTTTGGGCACTGAAGCTTTCTTT; CDR3aa: CASSLGTEAFF
d_gene: TRBD1; j_gene: TRBJ1-5; abundance: .; v_gene: TRBV5-5; CDR3nt: TGTGCCAGCAGCAGGGACAGGGAACAGCCCCAGCATTTT; CDR3aa: CASSRDREQPQHF
d_gene: TRBD2; j_gene: TRBJ2-7; abundance: .; v_gene: TRBV19; CDR3nt: TGTGCCAGTAGCACCGGGACTAGCAGCTACGAGCAGTACTTC; CDR3aa: CASSTGTSSYEQYF
d_gene: .; j_gene: TRBJ2-7; abundance: .; v_gene: TRBV7-6; CDR3nt: TGTGCCAGCAGCTTCAAAACCGGGGCCCTCGAGCAGTACTTC; CDR3aa: CASSFKTGALEQYF
d_gene: TRBD1; j_gene: TRBJ2-2; abundance: .; v_gene: TRBV10-3; CDR3nt: TGTGCCATCAGTGATGGACAGGGGGCAGGTGGGGAGCTGTTTTTT; CDR3aa: CAISDGQGAGGELFF
d_gene: .; j_gene: TRBJ1-1; abundance: once; v_gene: TRBV28; CDR3nt: TGTGCCAGCAGGACTAGCGGACAGCCAGCTTTCTTT; CDR3aa: CASRTSGQPAFF
d_gene: .; j_gene: TRBJ2-3; abundance: .; v_gene: TRBV19; CDR3nt: TGTGCCAGTAGTCTCATGGGCAGCACAGATACGCAGTATTTT; CDR3aa: CASSLMGSTDTQYF
d_gene: TRBD2; j_gene: TRBJ2-2; abundance: .; v_gene: TRBV3-1/TRBV3-2; CDR3nt: TGTGCCAGCAGCCTTAGCGGGAGTATGACCGGGGAGCTGTTTTTT; CDR3aa: CASSLSGSMTGELFF
d_gene: .; j_gene: TRBJ2-7; abundance: .; v_gene: TRBV15; CDR3nt: TGTGCCACCAGCAGAGATCGTAGCCCAGAGGTCGAGCAGTACTTC; CDR3aa: CATSRDRSPEVEQYF
d_gene: .; j_gene: TRBJ2-3; abundance: .; v_gene: TRBV7-2; CDR3nt: TGTGCCAGCAGCTTAAGTCTCCGGGACGGCAAATTTTTT; CDR3aa: CASSLSLRDGKFF
d_gene: .; j_gene: TRBJ1-1; abundance: .; v_gene: TRBV30; CDR3nt: TGTGCCTGGAGTTGGGGCAGGGGGAACACTGAAGCTTTCTTT; CDR3aa: CAWSWGRGNTEAFF
d_gene: .; j_gene: TRBJ2-1; abundance: .; v_gene: TRBV28; CDR3nt: TGTGCCAGCAACAAAGCCCAGACTAGTAGGTTGGATGAGCAGTTCTTC; CDR3aa: CASNKAQTSRLDEQFF
d_gene: .; j_gene: TRBJ2-1; abundance: .; v_gene: TRBV6-5; CDR3nt: TGTGCCAGCAGTTACGTGGAGGGAGGCGTCAATGAGCAGTTCTTC; CDR3aa: CASSYVEGGVNEQFF
d_gene: .; j_gene: TRBJ2-5; abundance: .; v_gene: TRBV3-1/TRBV3-2; CDR3nt: TGTGCCAGCAGTGTAGCGGCGTACCAAGAGACCCAGTACTTC; CDR3aa: CASSVAAYQETQYF
d_gene: .; j_gene: TRBJ2-7; abundance: .; v_gene: TRBV7-9; CDR3nt: TGTGCCAGCAGCTTAAACAGCCCCTACGAGCAGTACTTC; CDR3aa: CASSLNSPYEQYF
d_gene: .; j_gene: TRBJ2-3; abundance: .; v_gene: TRBV7-8; CDR3nt: TGTGCCAGCAGCCCCCGGGGGGCGATAGATACGCAGTATTTT; CDR3aa: CASSPRGAIDTQYF
d_gene: .; j_gene: TRBJ1-4; abundance: .; v_gene: TRBV28; CDR3nt: TGTGCCAGCAAAGGGGCCACTAATGAAAAACTGTTTTTT; CDR3aa: CASKGATNEKLFF
d_gene: .; j_gene: TRBJ1-2; abundance: .; v_gene: TRBV28; CDR3nt: TGTGCCAGCAGCCTCCCGGGGGGGGCCAGGGGCTACACCTTC; CDR3aa: CASSLPGGARGYTF
d_gene: .; j_gene: TRBJ2-5; abundance: .; v_gene: TRBV5-1; CDR3nt: TGCGCCAGCAGCCGGGCTTCGGGGCAGCAAGAGACCCAGTACTTC; CDR3aa: CASSRASGQQETQYF
d_gene: .; j_gene: TRBJ2-7; abundance: .; v_gene: TRBV5-1; CDR3nt: TGCGCCAGCAGCTTGGACCATCGGAGACGGAACCCCTACGAGCAGTACTTC; CDR3aa: CASSLDHRRRNPYEQYF
d_gene: .; j_gene: TRBJ2-7; abundance: .; v_gene: TRBV7-2; CDR3nt: TGTGCCAGCAGCTTAGTCCACGAGCAGTACTTC; CDR3aa: CASSLVHEQYF
d_gene: .; j_gene: TRBJ1-3; abundance: .; v_gene: TRBV28; CDR3nt: TGTGCCAGCATCCCTCGACCGGTCTCTGGAAACACCATATATTTT; CDR3aa: CASIPRPVSGNTIYF
d_gene: TRBD2; j_gene: TRBJ2-1; abundance: .; v_gene: TRBV2; CDR3nt: TGTGCCAGCACACTGGAGCGGGAGGGGGCCAATGAGCAGTTCTTC; CDR3aa: CASTLEREGANEQFF
d_gene: .; j_gene: TRBJ2-2; abundance: .; v_gene: TRBV15; CDR3nt: TGTGCCACCAGCAGCCGATTAGCGGCGGCGAACACCGGGGAGCTGTTTTTT; CDR3aa: CATSSRLAAANTGELFF
d_gene: TRBD1; j_gene: TRBJ1-6; abundance: .; v_gene: TRBV6-5; CDR3nt: TGTGCCAGCAGCCCCGGACAGGGGAATTCACCCCTCCACTTT; CDR3aa: CASSPGQGNSPLHF
d_gene: .; j_gene: TRBJ1-3; abundance: .; v_gene: TRBV7-8; CDR3nt: TGTGCCAGCAGCCCCGCGAGGGCTGACTCTGGAAACACCATATATTTT; CDR3aa: CASSPARADSGNTIYF
d_gene: .; j_gene: TRBJ2-1; abundance: .; v_gene: TRBV3-1/TRBV3-2; CDR3nt: TGTGCCAGCAGCCAAGGGGCTTACAATGAGCAGTTCTTC; CDR3aa: CASSQGAYNEQFF
d_gene: .; j_gene: TRBJ2-7; abundance: .; v_gene: TRBV7-2; CDR3nt: TGTGCCAGCAGCTTAGCGGGCAGGGTGGAATCCTACGAGCAGTACTTC; CDR3aa: CASSLAGRVESYEQYF
d_gene: .; j_gene: TRBJ2-3; abundance: once; v_gene: TRBV7-3; CDR3nt: TGTGCCAGCAGCTTATGGGGGAGTCCTAGCACAGATACGCAGTATTTT; CDR3aa: CASSLWGSPSTDTQYF
d_gene: .; j_gene: TRBJ2-2; abundance: .; v_gene: TRBV15; CDR3nt: TGTGCCACCAGCAGAGATCTTTTGGGGGCGAACACCGGGGAGCTGTTTTTT; CDR3aa: CATSRDLLGANTGELFF
d_gene: TRBD2; j_gene: TRBJ2-7; abundance: .; v_gene: TRBV3-1/TRBV3-2; CDR3nt: TGTGCCAGCAGTCGCCCCGGTAGCGGGACCTACGAGCAGTACTTC; CDR3aa: CASSRPGSGTYEQYF
d_gene: .; j_gene: TRBJ1-4; abundance: .; v_gene: TRBV4-1; CDR3nt: TGCGCCAGCAGCCAAGAAGGGCCTCCGCGGACTAATGAAAAACTGTTTTTT; CDR3aa: CASSQEGPPRTNEKLFF
d_gene: TRBD1; j_gene: TRBJ2-7; abundance: .; v_gene: TRBV24-1; CDR3nt: TGTGCCACCAGTGATGGGACAGGGATAAGGCAGTACTTC; CDR3aa: CATSDGTGIRQYF
d_gene: .; j_gene: TRBJ1-1; abundance: .; v_gene: TRBV7-8; CDR3nt: TGTGCCAGCAGCTTACAGAGTATAGGGACGGCGAACACTGAAGCTTTCTTT; CDR3aa: CASSLQSIGTANTEAFF
d_gene: .; j_gene: TRBJ1-6; abundance: .; v_gene: TRBV7-9; CDR3nt: TGTGCCAGCAGTTCGGACAGTCCTAATTCACCCCTCCACTTT; CDR3aa: CASSSDSPNSPLHF
d_gene: .; j_gene: TRBJ2-1; abundance: .; v_gene: TRBV28; CDR3nt: TGTGCCAGCAGTACACTAGCCCCCTACAATGAGCAGTTCTTC; CDR3aa: CASSTLAPYNEQFF
d_gene: .; j_gene: TRBJ1-4; abundance: .; v_gene: TRBV6-5; CDR3nt: TGTGCCAGCAGTTCCCCGGGCAGGGGTAATGAAAAACTGTTTTTT; CDR3aa: CASSSPGRGNEKLFF
d_gene: TRBD1; j_gene: TRBJ2-7; abundance: .; v_gene: TRBV3-1/TRBV3-2; CDR3nt: TGTGCCAGCAGCCAAGCTTCACAGGGGGACGAGCAGTACTTC; CDR3aa: CASSQASQGDEQYF
d_gene: .; j_gene: TRBJ2-2; abundance: .; v_gene: TRBV12-3/TRBV12-4; CDR3nt: TGTGCCATCCGGGAGAGGGACACCGGGGAGCTGTTTTTT; CDR3aa: CAIRERDTGELFF
d_gene: TRBD2; j_gene: TRBJ2-3; abundance: .; v_gene: TRBV3-1/TRBV3-2; CDR3nt: TGTGCCAGCAGCCAAGAGTTCGGTGGGAGGGACCCCTACACAGATACGCAGTATTTT; CDR3aa: CASSQEFGGRDPYTDTQYF
d_gene: TRBD2; j_gene: TRBJ2-1; abundance: .; v_gene: TRBV2; CDR3nt: TGTGCCAGCAGTGGACTAGCGGGAAGGTCCTCCTACAATGAGCAGTTCTTC; CDR3aa: CASSGLAGRSSYNEQFF
d_gene: TRBD2; j_gene: TRBJ2-2; abundance: .; v_gene: TRBV5-1; CDR3nt: TGCGCCAGCAGCGGTAGCGGGAGTTACACCGGGGAGCTGTTTTTT; CDR3aa: CASSGSGSYTGELFF
d_gene: .; j_gene: TRBJ2-7; abundance: .; v_gene: TRBV5-1; CDR3nt: TGCGCCAGCAGCTTGGACAGCCCCGGGGAGCAGTACTTC; CDR3aa: CASSLDSPGEQYF
d_gene: TRBD1; j_gene: TRBJ1-1; abundance: .; v_gene: TRBV2; CDR3nt: TGTGCCAGCAGCGGACAGGGGGCGGGAACTGAAGCTTTCTTT; CDR3aa: CASSGQGAGTEAFF
d_gene: TRBD1; j_gene: TRBJ1-3; abundance: .; v_gene: TRBV19; CDR3nt: TGTGCCAGTCGACAGGGGGCGACCACTGGAAACACCATATATTTT; CDR3aa: CASRQGATTGNTIYF
d_gene: .; j_gene: TRBJ2-1; abundance: .; v_gene: TRBV11-2; CDR3nt: TGTGCCAGCACCCACCCCGGGACCCAGATTGGGGGTGAGCAGTTCTTC; CDR3aa: CASTHPGTQIGGEQFF